Following are 18 T cell receptor beta chains from one sample sequenced in a study of CD8 T cells in ankylosing spondylitis. Each CDR3 protein is one row after TCRdb ran MiXCR on the 5' RACE reads. Seen here are 150,000 to 200,000 distinct CDR3 sequences, 18% observed once, and the top ten hold roughly 8%. The sequencing sample was made of blood, either unsorted or a sorted T cell fraction (not recorded which). The receptor source for this set is a male donor with ankylosing spondylitis or in good health (not recorded which).

The V and J genes are TRBV5-1 and TRBJ1-1; 8 bases fit TRBD1. In germline, CDR1 is SGHRS, CDR2 YFSETQ. The CDR3 has 16 amino acids. V shed 0 bases, J shed 0 bases, and the junction held 4 bases outside the gene matches. CDR3 protein: CASSLVTGGMNTEAFF. In DNA form, the CDR3 reads TGCGCCAGCAGCTTGGTAACAGGGGGAATGAACACTGAAGCTTTCTTT.

This clonotype was observed a single time. The gene calls are TRBV2 and TRBJ2-1; 10 bases fit TRBD1. V trimming: 7 bases; J trimming: 3 bases; junction bases outside the gene matches: 6. The CDR3 consists of 15 residues. From germline, CDR1 is SNHLY and CDR2 FYNNEI. Written as DNA, the CDR3 is TGTGCCAGCAAAGAAGGACAGGGGGTCTACAATGAGCAGTTCTTC. Protein: CASKEGQGVYNEQFF.

This clonotype was detected ten times or more. The rearrangement uses TRBV6-5 and TRBJ1-2; the D is unclear. The CDR3 covers 11 residues. V lost 5 bases to trimming and J lost 4 bases, with 5 bases between them. Germline V gene sequence: CDR1 MNHEY, CDR2 SVGAGI. CDR3 nucleotides: TGTGCCAGCAGTGGCGGCTATGGCTACACCTTC. Its protein is CASSGGYGYTF.

This clonotype was counted ten times or more. The chain has TRBV20-1 and TRBJ2-3; 8 bases are shared with TRBD2. Germline V CDR1 and CDR2: DFQATT, SNEGSKA (reference sequence). V shed 8 bases, J shed 4 bases, and the junction held 17 bases outside the gene matches. The CDR3 runs 16 residues. The CDR3 here is CSQTGAGGSGADTQYF. The CDR3 DNA reads TGCAGTCAAACTGGGGCGGGAGGTTCGGGCGCAGATACGCAGTATTTT.

This clonotype came up a few times. The chain links TRBV18 to TRBJ1-1; D might be TRBD1 (5 bases). Germline CDR1 is KGHSH and CDR2 is LQKENI. The CDR3 covers 9 residues. CDR3 coding DNA: TGTGAGGGGTGGACTGAAGCTTTCTTT. This gives the protein CEGWTEAFF.

In its sample, this clonotype was seen many times. The chain is built from TRBV7-2 and TRBJ1-5; 9 positions agree with TRBD1. The germline gives CDR1 SGHTA, CDR2 FQGNSA. Trimming took 1 base from V and 3 from J; bases not matched to a gene: 4. The CDR3 sequence is 16 residues long. CDR3 sequence reads: CASSLGGTGFNQPQHF. DNA for the CDR3: TGTGCCAGCAGCTTAGGGGGGACAGGGTTCAATCAGCCCCAGCATTTT.

This clonotype was observed a few times. The chain joins TRBV6-1 to TRBJ2-3; 7 nucleotides match TRBD1. The CDR3 is 15 residues long. After removal of 4 bases from V and 0 bases from J, the junction contained 4 bases not matched to a gene. Per germline, CDR1 MNHNS and CDR2 SASEGT. CDR3 nucleotide sequence: TGTGCCAGCAGTGCGACAGGGTATAGCACAGATACGCAGTATTTT. Translation: CASSATGYSTDTQYF.

In its sample, this clonotype was seen many times. The chain has TRBV12-3 or TRBV12-4 and TRBJ1-1; D possibly corresponds to TRBD1 (6 bases). V dropped 7 bases and J dropped 4 bases, with 16 bases sitting between them. The CDR3 loop spans 14 amino acids. This chain's CDR3 is CASIRRGGGTEAFF. DNA of the CDR3: TGTGCCAGCATCAGAAGGGGAGGGGGCACTGAAGCTTTCTTT.

The gene calls are TRBV5-1 and TRBJ1-1; 8 positions match TRBD1. Germline CDR1 reads SGHRS; CDR2 reads YFSETQ. This CDR3 is built from 15 residues. With 4 bases clipped from V and 3 bases from J, the junction kept 8 bases outside the gene matches. CDR3 sequence: CASSLGDRRDTEAFF. In DNA form, the CDR3 reads TGCGCCAGCAGCCTCGGGGACAGGAGGGACACTGAAGCTTTCTTT.

This clonotype was observed a handful of times. This sequence joins TRBV7-9 and TRBJ2-2; no definite D call. The CDR3 covers 14 residues. Germline-derived CDR1 and CDR2 are SEHNR and FQNEAQ (reference sequence). The V end lost 5 bases, the J end lost 0 bases, and 7 bases lay between the germline ends. This CDR3 reads CASSATSNTGELFF. CDR3 in DNA: TGTGCCAGCAGCGCAACATCGAACACCGGGGAGCTGTTTTTT.

The sample holds a few counts of this clonotype. The V call is TRBV12-3 or TRBV12-4, the J call TRBJ1-5; D gene ambiguous. V lost 7 bases to trimming and J lost 2 bases, with 9 bases between them. This CDR3 has 13 residues. CDR3 sequence reads: CASTHYGNQPQHF. CDR3 coding DNA: TGTGCCAGCACCCATTATGGCAATCAGCCCCAGCATTTT.

The chain links TRBV2 to TRBJ2-3, with 10 bases matching TRBD1. Germline V gene lookup returns CDR1 SNHLY and CDR2 FYNNEI. V shed 6 bases and J 4 bases; nucleotides not matched to a gene: 10. The CDR3 loop spans 16 amino acids. The CDR3: CASREPGQGISDTQYF. The CDR3 region has the DNA TGTGCCAGCAGAGAGCCGGGACAGGGGATTTCAGATACGCAGTATTTT.

There are many counts of this clonotype. V is TRBV29-1 and J is TRBJ2-3, with a possible D match to TRBD2 (6 bases). Germline V gene sequence: CDR1 SQVTM, CDR2 ANQGSEA. This CDR3 has 13 amino acids. V lost 7 bases to trimming and J lost 2 bases, with 13 bases between them. The CDR3 bases are TGCAGCGCCCATCGCGGGGACACAGATACGCAGTATTTT. Translating gives CSAHRGDTDTQYF.

This clonotype was recorded a few times. The CDR3 is CASNPGDSGELFF. The CDR3 DNA is TGCGCCAGCAACCCAGGGGACTCCGGGGAGCTGTTTTTT. The chain has TRBV5-1 and TRBJ2-2; D assignment may be TRBD1 or TRBD2 (6 bases each). The CDR3 has 13 amino acids. V lost 6 bases and J lost 6, with 12 bases in between. The germline V gene has CDR1 SGHRS and CDR2 YFSETQ.

This clonotype occurred many times. The rearrangement joins TRBV3-1 to TRBJ2-1; D is ambiguous. Germline assignment: CDR1 LGHDT and CDR2 YNNKEL (reference sequence). The V end was cut by 1 base, the J end by 3 bases, with 10 bases between. There are 15 residues in the CDR3. CDR3 amino acids: CASSQGTTRYNEQFF. The CDR3 nucleotides are TGTGCCAGCAGCCAAGGAACTACCCGCTACAATGAGCAGTTCTTC.

The table lists this clonotype with many counts. This chain links TRBV12-3 or TRBV12-4 with TRBJ2-1; no clear D gene. The CDR3 covers 14 residues. V shed 0 bases and J shed 5 bases, with 8 bases lying between them. For the CDR3, the DNA is TGTGCCAGCAGTTTAGCCCGACAAGACAATGAGCAGTTCTTC. Protein sequence: CASSLARQDNEQFF.

The CDR3 sequence: CASSPTVGGQPQHF. The CDR3 coding sequence is TGTGCCAGCTCACCGACCGTGGGGGGTCAGCCCCAGCATTTT. The chain carries TRBV18 and TRBJ1-5, with D perhaps TRBD1 (5 bases). Germline values: CDR1 KGHSH, CDR2 LQKENI. Trimming cost V 3 bases and J 6 bases, with 12 bases left between them. This CDR3 has 14 amino acids.

This clonotype was observed many times. The V call is TRBV20-1, the J call TRBJ2-1; TRBD2 is a possible D gene (6 bases). This CDR3 comprises 15 residues. Germline V CDR1 and CDR2: DFQATT, SNEGSKA (reference sequence). Trimming pared 0 bases from V and 3 bases from J, leaving 12 bases between. Here the CDR3 reads CSARDMAGLYNEQFF. CDR3 sequence (DNA): TGCAGTGCTAGAGATATGGCGGGGCTCTACAATGAGCAGTTCTTC.